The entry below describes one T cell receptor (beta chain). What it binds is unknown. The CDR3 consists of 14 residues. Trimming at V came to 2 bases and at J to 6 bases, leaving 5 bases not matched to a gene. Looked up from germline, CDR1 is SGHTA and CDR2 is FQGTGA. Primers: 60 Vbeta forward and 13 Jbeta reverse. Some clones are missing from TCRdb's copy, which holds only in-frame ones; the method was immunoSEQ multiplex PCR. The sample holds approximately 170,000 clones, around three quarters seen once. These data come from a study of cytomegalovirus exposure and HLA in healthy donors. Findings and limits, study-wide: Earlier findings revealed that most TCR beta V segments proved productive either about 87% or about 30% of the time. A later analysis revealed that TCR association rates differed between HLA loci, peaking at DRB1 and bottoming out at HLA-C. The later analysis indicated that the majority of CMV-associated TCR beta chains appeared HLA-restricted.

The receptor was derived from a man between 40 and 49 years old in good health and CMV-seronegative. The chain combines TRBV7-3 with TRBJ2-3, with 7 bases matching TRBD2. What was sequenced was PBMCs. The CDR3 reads CASSLGGGGDTQYF. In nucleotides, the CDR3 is TGTGCCAGCAGCTTAGGGGGGGGAGGGGATACGCAGTATTTT.